This T cell receptor beta chain is drawn from a study of T cell responses to AZD1222 COVID-19 vaccine. Study-wide results and limits: Once two AZD1222 doses were given, Spike-specific TCR breadth and depth went up.

The assay was immunoSEQ multiplex PCR, and TCRdb's table has in-frame clones only and misses some. This sample has about 160,000 clones, with 92% found just once. Pooled samples include second doses given at about 4 or 12 weeks. As to this clone: The target antigen is unknown.

Trimming pared 0 bases from V and 4 bases from J, leaving 9 bases between. CDR1 and CDR2 (germline): KGHSH, LQKENI. CDR3 size: 14 residues. Sequences were derived from peripheral blood, sampled 28 days after the second AZD1222 dose. J is TRBJ1-2 and V is TRBV18; no reliable D call. The source is an adult who received the AZD1222 COVID-19 vaccine. The CDR3 loop is CASSPPPGFYGYTF. CDR3 in DNA: TGTGCCAGCTCACCACCCCCGGGCTTCTATGGCTACACCTTC.